This T cell receptor (beta chain) was profiled in a study of T cell responses to AZD1222 COVID-19 vaccine. The CDR3 loop spans 12 amino acids. Sequencing used immunoSEQ multiplex PCR; TCRdb keeps in-frame clones, though not all of them. The table has 90,000 to 150,000 clones, roughly 88% seen once. The TCR comes from an adult in good health. The input for sequencing was peripheral blood, taken on day 0 of AZD1222 vaccination. This rearrangement joins TRBV21-1 to TRBJ1-2. TRBV21-1 is an annotated pseudogene. The CDR3 sequence: CASSSWGRGYTF. As DNA, the CDR3 is TGTGCCAGCAGCTCTTGGGGTAGGGGCTACACCTTC.